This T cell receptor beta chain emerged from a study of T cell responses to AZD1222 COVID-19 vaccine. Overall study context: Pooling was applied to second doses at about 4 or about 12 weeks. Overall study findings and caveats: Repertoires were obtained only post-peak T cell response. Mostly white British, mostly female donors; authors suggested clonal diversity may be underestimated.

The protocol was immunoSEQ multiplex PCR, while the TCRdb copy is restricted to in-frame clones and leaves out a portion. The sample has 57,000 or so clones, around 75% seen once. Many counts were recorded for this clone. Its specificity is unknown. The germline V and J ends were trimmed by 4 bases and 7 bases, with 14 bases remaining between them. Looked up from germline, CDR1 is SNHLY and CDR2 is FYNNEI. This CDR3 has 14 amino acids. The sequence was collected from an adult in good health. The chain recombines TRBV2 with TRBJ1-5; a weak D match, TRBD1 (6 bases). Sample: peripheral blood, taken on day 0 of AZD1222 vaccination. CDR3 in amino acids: CASSGAGGMQPQHF. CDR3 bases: TGTGCCAGCAGTGGCGCGGGGGGCATGCAGCCCCAGCATTTT.